The clone carrying this TCR beta chain was recorded a few times. Antigen unknown. The authors reverse transcribed all of the isolated RNA, so sequencing captured expressed TCRB transcripts. For naive, central memory and regulatory T cell samples, reads averaged roughly 3.7 million. The assay was immunoSEQ multiplex PCR, and TCRdb's table has in-frame clones only and misses some. The sample lists hundreds of thousands of clones, 10% to 15% occurring once. Purities over 95% were achieved in all sorted populations. The data belong to a study of beta chain features in type 1 diabetes. Findings and caveats of the study: The naive, central memory and Treg TCRB repertoires looked more alike in patients than they did in healthy donors. All four CD4+ subsets from Type 1 diabetes patients carried moderately but significantly shorter TCRB CDR3s.

This CDR3 is built from 12 residues. Germline V gene data show CDR1 as MDHEN and CDR2 as SYDVKM. V was shortened by 5 bases and J by 9 bases, with 10 bases between the two germline ends. Sequences were obtained from naive CD4+ T cells from blood. The V gene is TRBV28, the J gene TRBJ1-4, with D perhaps TRBD1 (6 bases). The TCR was taken from a man aged 18 to 30 with type 1 diabetes. The CDR3 DNA is TGTGCCAGCAGTCCGACAGGCAAAAAACTGTTTTTT. The encoded protein is CASSPTGKKLFF.